This record covers a single T cell receptor beta chain. Its antigen is undetermined. Once obtained from cultured CD4+ T cells, the DNA was sequenced using the Oncomine TCR Beta short-read assay. TCRdb fed the PCR reads into MiXCR, producing one record per CDR3 protein. The top ten clones hold approximately 20% of a sample with approximately 3,100 distinct CDR3 sequences, approximately 49% of them seen once. These data belong to a study of vaccination and CD4 T cells after COVID-19. This CDR3 comprises 15 residues. Trimming pared 0 bases from V and 9 bases from J, leaving 18 bases between. Germline CDR1 is DFQATT and CDR2 is SNEGSKA (reference sequence). Treatment denoted: approximately 11-day PBMC culture with coronavirus spike peptide pools or control peptides (ViraFEST assay).

The TCR was taken from a human donor who had recovered from COVID-19. The sequenced sample was CD4+ T cells from blood, cultured in vitro. The rearrangement uses TRBV20-1 and TRBJ2-1; D might be TRBD2 (6 bases). CDR3 amino acids: CSARDGGGALREQFF. The CDR3 DNA sequence: TGCAGTGCTAGAGATGGCGGCGGGGCCCTCCGTGAGCAGTTCTTC.